The source of this T cell receptor beta chain is a study of cytomegalovirus exposure and HLA in healthy donors. Study at large: Among roughly 180 million T cells, an earlier analysis found 117 million unique TCR beta sequences. General study points: Roughly uniform sequencing depth across donors was assumed, possibly incorrectly. Cytomegalovirus status was reportedly diagnosed by the classifier with high specificity and sensitivity.

With 60 Vbeta and 13 Jbeta primers, the PCR was carried out. Some clones are missing from TCRdb's copy, which holds only in-frame ones; the method was immunoSEQ multiplex PCR. The data show 110,000 or so clones, roughly 71% seen once. With respect to this clone: The target antigen is unknown.

Sequenced sample: PBMCs. This TCR was sampled from a middle-aged woman in good health and CMV-seropositive.

DNA of the CDR3: TGCGCCAGCAGCTTGGGACAGGGGGCGGCTAATGAAAAACTGTTTTTT. It encodes CASSLGQGAANEKLFF. The genes are TRBV5-1 and TRBJ1-4; 10 bases align to TRBD1. CDR1 is SGHRS and CDR2 is YFSETQ in the germline V gene. Trimming at V came to 0 bases and at J to 3 bases, leaving 2 bases not matched to a gene. CDR3 length equals 16 residues.